This TCR beta chain was found in a study of cytomegalovirus exposure and HLA in healthy donors. Study context: Of the donors genotyped, several hundred in all, 75% to 85% fell in the Caucasian-associated ancestry cluster. Points from the study as a whole: Most observed TCR sequences were rare, whereas some public TCRs were detected in many donors. Later analysis revealed greater clonal expansion in HLA-associated TCR beta chains than in equally common others.

A word on this clone: As yet, its antigen is unknown.

The length of the CDR3 is 13 residues. Germline CDR1 reads LNHNV; CDR2 reads YYDKDF (reference sequence). V shed 8 bases and J shed 6 bases, with 17 bases lying between them. PCR employed 60 Vbeta and 13 Jbeta primers. Sequencing used immunoSEQ multiplex PCR; TCRdb keeps in-frame clones, though not all of them. The sample has 150,000 to 200,000 clones, 86% seen once. The rearrangement uses TRBV15 and TRBJ2-7; TRBD1 might be the D (6 bases). This TCR derives from a woman aged 18 to 35 in good health and CMV-seronegative. Sequencing was done on a sample of PBMCs. The CDR3: CATAGTPSLEQYF. In nucleotides, the CDR3 is TGTGCCACCGCCGGGACACCCTCGCTCGAGCAGTACTTC. The full variable domain, with the rest looked up from reference TRBV15 and TRBJ2-7, is DAMVIQNPRYQVTQFGKPVTLSCSQTLNHNVMYWYQQKSSQAPKLLFHYYDKDFNNEADTPDNFQSRRPNTSFCFLDIRSPGLGDTAMYLCATAGTPSLEQYFGPGTRLTVT.